This TCR beta chain originates from a study of blood T cell repertoires in COVID-19. Whole-study context: Researchers got acute and convalescent COVID-19 samples from the United States, Italy and Spain. PBMCs, B-cell-depleted T cells, or T cells provided the cDNA or gDNA that made up the material.

Some clones are missing from TCRdb's copy, which holds only in-frame ones; the method was immunoSEQ multiplex PCR. The profile shows a few hundred thousand clones, roughly 85% of them singletons. This CDR3 has 14 amino acids. V shed 4 bases, J shed 6 bases, and the junction held 4 bases outside the gene matches. CDR1 is SGHRS and CDR2 is YFSETQ in the germline V gene. This clone has a handful of counts. V is TRBV5-1 and J is TRBJ2-1; 10 bases fit TRBD1. Material: peripheral blood. This clonotype was sampled from a woman between 18 and 30 years old with acute or convalescent COVID-19. The CDR3 DNA follows: TGCGCCAGCAGCCTCCGGACAGGGGGCAATGAGCAGTTCTTC. Encoded protein: CASSLRTGGNEQFF.